The rows below give T cell receptor beta chains drawn from one sample of a study of T cell repertoires and Cas9 in healthy adults. Repertoires were generated with immunoSEQ multiplex PCR, while TCRdb's copy carries only in-frame clones and drops some. The sample lists fewer than 25,000 clones, about 90% occurring once. What was sequenced was CD4+ effector T cells (CD127+, CD25-, CD137-, CD154-) from PBMCs; culture status not recorded. The source of these receptors is a human donor in good health. Both conserved end residues are part of each CDR3. Each record gives: CDR3 DNA, CDR3 protein, CDR3 length, D gene, clone size, V gene, J gene. A D gene is named only where the DNA matches it firmly. Size is stated for part of the rows, as once, few or many counts, or as a class when the clone is expanded.

TGTGCCAGCAGTTTGTTAGCGTACCGAAATCCGAACACCGGGGAGCTGTTTTTT,CASSLLAYRNPNTGELFF,18,-,-,TRBV28,TRBJ2-2
TGTGCCAGCAGCCAAGTCACAGATACGCAGTATTTT,CASSQVTDTQYF,12,-,-,TRBV11-2,TRBJ2-3
TGCGCCAGCAGCTTGGCCGATGCGGACCAGTACTTC,CASSLADADQYF,12,-,-,TRBV5-1,TRBJ2-5
TGTGCCATCAGTTCCGGGACAGGGGAAGGGCAGCCCCAGCATTTT,CAISSGTGEGQPQHF,15,TRBD1,-,TRBV10-3,TRBJ1-5
TGTGCCAGCAGTGCTAAGAAACCAATGAACACTGAAGCTTTCTTT,CASSAKKPMNTEAFF,15,-,-,TRBV25-1,TRBJ1-1
TGTGCCAGCAGTGAAGCCCATAGGGGTCAGCCCCAGCATTTT,CASSEAHRGQPQHF,14,-,-,TRBV6-1,TRBJ1-5
TGCGCCAGCAGCTTTAGCGGGGGAAGCCCAGATACGCAGTATTTT,CASSFSGGSPDTQYF,15,TRBD2,-,TRBV5-1,TRBJ2-3
TGTGCCAGTATTCCGGGACAGAATAATTCACCCCTCCACTTT,CASIPGQNNSPLHF,14,TRBD1,once,TRBV19,TRBJ1-6
TGTGCCAGCAGCCAACTCGGACAGGGCAATCAGCCCCAGCATTTT,CASSQLGQGNQPQHF,15,TRBD1,few,TRBV16,TRBJ1-5
TGTGCCAGCAGCTTCCGAGCTAGCGGGCGGTACAATGAGCAGTTCTTC,CASSFRASGRYNEQFF,16,TRBD2,few,TRBV7-2,TRBJ2-1
TGTGCCAGCAGTTACTCCAGTCCCAATCAGCCCCAGCATTTT,CASSYSSPNQPQHF,14,-,-,TRBV6-5,TRBJ1-5
TGTGCCAGCAGCTTAAAGATGGCGGGAGAACGAGACACCGGGGAGCTGTTTTTT,CASSLKMAGERDTGELFF,18,TRBD2,-,TRBV7-3,TRBJ2-2
TGCGCCAGCAGTCAATCGGAGCAGAGCTCCTACAATGAGCAGTTCTTC,CASSQSEQSSYNEQFF,16,-,-,TRBV23-1,TRBJ2-1
TGTGCCAGCAGCTTAGGTATTAGGAACACTGAAGCTTTCTTT,CASSLGIRNTEAFF,14,-,-,TRBV7-8,TRBJ1-1
TGTGCCAGCAGTGTAAGAGGGGGCGACGTTGGAAACACCATATATTTT,CASSVRGGDVGNTIYF,16,TRBD1,few,TRBV2,TRBJ1-3
TGTGCCAGCTCACCACTAGACCGGACAGGTTATGGCTACACCTTC,CASSPLDRTGYGYTF,15,TRBD1,-,TRBV18,TRBJ1-2
TGTGCCAGTAGTAACCGGGACAGGGCCTCTGAAGCTTTCTTT,CASSNRDRASEAFF,14,TRBD1,-,TRBV19,TRBJ1-1
TGTGCCAGCAGTTTATGGACTTCAAACACTGAAGCTTTCTTT,CASSLWTSNTEAFF,14,-,-,TRBV28,TRBJ1-1
TGTGCCAGGCAGGGGGGGATGGCGGGGACCGGGGAGCTGTTTTTT,CARQGGMAGTGELFF,15,-,once,TRBV6-5,TRBJ2-2
TGTGCCAGCAGCCGGACCAACCGCGAGCAGTACTTC,CASSRTNREQYF,12,-,-,TRBV5-4,TRBJ2-7
TGTGCCAGCAGCTTAGCAGGGTTCGACTATGGCTACACCTTC,CASSLAGFDYGYTF,14,-,-,TRBV7-2,TRBJ1-2
TGTGCCACACTTTCCGGGACAGGGTGCCCCCGGCCCCAGCATTTT,CATLSGTGCPRPQHF,15,-,-,TRBV21-1,TRBJ1-5
TGTGCCAGCAGTTTAATGGAGACCCAGTACTTC,CASSLMETQYF,11,-,-,TRBV27,TRBJ2-5
TGCGCCAGCAGCCGGACGGCGGGGGGAAATGCAGATACGCAGTATTTT,CASSRTAGGNADTQYF,16,TRBD2,-,TRBV5-1,TRBJ2-3
TGCGCCGCAGGGGGTAGCGGGTTCTACAATGAGCAGTTCTTC,CAAGGSGFYNEQFF,14,-,-,TRBV4-1,TRBJ2-1
TGTGCCAGTAGTAAGGACAGGGTGAGAAATCAGCCCCAGCATTTT,CASSKDRVRNQPQHF,15,TRBD1,-,TRBV19,TRBJ1-5
TGTGCCAGCAGCTTGGGTCCAGGAGGCAGTGCAACTAATGAAAAACTGTTTTTT,CASSLGPGGSATNEKLFF,18,-,-,TRBV5-5,TRBJ1-4
TGCGCCAGCAGCCCCTCGAGACAGGGCTACACCGGGGAGCTGTTTTTT,CASSPSRQGYTGELFF,16,TRBD1,once,TRBV5-1,TRBJ2-2
TGTGCCAGCAGCTTTAGGAGCGGGAGGATATCCTACGAGCAGTACTTC,CASSFRSGRISYEQYF,16,-,-,TRBV12-1,TRBJ2-7
TGTGCCAGCAGTTACGAAATGAACACTGAAGCTTTCTTT,CASSYEMNTEAFF,13,-,-,TRBV6-6,TRBJ1-1
TGTGCCAGCAGCTTATTAGCAGCGAACACCGGGGAGCTGTTTTTT,CASSLLAANTGELFF,15,-,-,TRBV11-2,TRBJ2-2
TGTGCCAGCAGGGAATGGACAGGGGGCTTTGAAAAACTGTTTTTT,CASREWTGGFEKLFF,15,TRBD1,few,TRBV6-1,TRBJ1-4
TGTGCCAGCAGTCGCCTAGGACAGGGGTCCTACGAGCAGTACTTC,CASSRLGQGSYEQYF,15,TRBD1,-,TRBV28,TRBJ2-7
TGTGCCACCAGGGACAGAAATGAAAAACTGTTTTTT,CATRDRNEKLFF,12,TRBD1,few,TRBV19,TRBJ1-4
TGTGCCAGCAGTGACACAGGGGGCTCTCACTATGGCTACACCTTC,CASSDTGGSHYGYTF,15,TRBD1,-,TRBV6-1,TRBJ1-2
TGCGCCAGCAGCGTTACAGGGGTGGCAGCAGATACGCAGTATTTT,CASSVTGVAADTQYF,15,TRBD1,once,TRBV5-1,TRBJ2-3
TGTGCCAGCAGTTACAAGGCGATCACCGGGGAGCTGTTTTTT,CASSYKAITGELFF,14,-,-,TRBV6-5,TRBJ2-2
TGTGCCAGCAGCGCCGTACAGGGGGGCGAGCAGTACTTC,CASSAVQGGEQYF,13,TRBD1,-,TRBV11-2,TRBJ2-7
TGTGCCAGCATCCCCGGGACAGGTGGCTCTTACGCCTACGCGCAGTACTTC,CASIPGTGGSYAYAQYF,17,TRBD1,-,TRBV28,TRBJ2-7
TGTGCCTCAAGGACTAGCGGCAATGGGCAGTTCTTC,CASRTSGNGQFF,12,TRBD2,once,TRBV30,TRBJ2-1
TGTGCCAGCAGTGAATTAGGGGGCAGGGGGGAGACCCAGTACTTC,CASSELGGRGETQYF,15,TRBD1,-,TRBV2,TRBJ2-5
TGCGCCAGCAGCCAAGATCCAAAGCGGGGGCAGTTCTTC,CASSQDPKRGQFF,13,TRBD2,-,TRBV4-1,TRBJ2-1
TGTGCCAGCAGCTTAGATGAAGGGGCGGCCTACAATGAGCAGTTCTTC,CASSLDEGAAYNEQFF,16,-,-,TRBV11-2,TRBJ2-1
TGTGCCAGTCAGCGCAGCCGTGCGGATACGCAGTATTTT,CASQRSRADTQYF,13,-,-,TRBV11-2,TRBJ2-3
TGTGCCAGCAGCGTAGAGGCGGGAGGGCCAAATGAGCAGTTCTTC,CASSVEAGGPNEQFF,15,TRBD2,-,TRBV9,TRBJ2-1
TGTGCCAGCTCAGGGGGAATGCAAGAGACCCAGTACTTC,CASSGGMQETQYF,13,-,-,TRBV18,TRBJ2-5
TGTGCCAGCAGTGAAGCAGCGGGGCGAATATCGGGCGAGCAGTACTTC,CASSEAAGRISGEQYF,16,TRBD2,-,TRBV2,TRBJ2-7
TGTGCCGTCCTACTTACGGGACACTGGGTGGAGAATGAGCAGTTCTTC,CAVLLTGHWVENEQFF,16,-,-,TRBV6-6,TRBJ2-1
TGTGCCAGCACCGAGCGGGGGGGCTCCTACGAGCAGTACTTC,CASTERGGSYEQYF,14,TRBD2,-,TRBV6-1,TRBJ2-7
TGCGCCAGCAGCCAAGTTGGAGGGGGAACTAACTATGGCTACACCTTC,CASSQVGGGTNYGYTF,16,-,-,TRBV4-1,TRBJ1-2
TGTGCCAGCAGTCCGCCTCCCGGGACAGGGAGCGAGCAGTACTTC,CASSPPPGTGSEQYF,15,TRBD1,once,TRBV28,TRBJ2-7